This T cell receptor beta chain was identified in a study of neurological immune-mediated disorders. There are a few counts of this clonotype. Trimming shortened V by 8 bases and J by 0 bases, and 20 bases separated the two germline ends. There are 16 residues in the CDR3. Looked up from germline, CDR1 is SGHTA and CDR2 is FQGNSA. TCRdb ran MiXCR on the 5' RACE reads and lists one entry per CDR3 protein. The sample lists about 40,000 distinct CDR3 sequences, 2% to 2.5% occurring once. The sequencing input was PBMCs. The clonotype was recovered from a man aged 50-59 years with multiple sclerosis. V is TRBV7-2 and J is TRBJ2-7; tentatively, D is TRBD1 or TRBD2 (6 bases each). CDR3 nucleotides: TGTGCCAGCTCTCCTCCGGGGGCCTGGAGCTCCTACGAGCAGTACTTC. This codes for CASSPPGAWSSYEQYF.